These 5 T cell receptor beta chains came from one sample sequenced in a study of blood T cell repertoires in COVID-19. Produced via immunoSEQ multiplex PCR; TCRdb's table is partial and in-frame only. The repertoire includes 170,000 or so clones, about 80% of them detected once, and approximately 26% sits in the top ten. Sequencing was done on a sample of peripheral blood. These receptors came from a woman in her 70s with acute or convalescent COVID-19.

The rearrangement joins TRBV7-9 to TRBJ2-5; unclear D gene. This CDR3 has 11 amino acids. Germline CDR1 SEHNR, CDR2 FQNEAQ (reference sequence). V lost 5 bases, J lost 5 bases, and 6 bases lay in between. The CDR3 sequence: CASSPGETQYF. CDR3 in DNA: TGTGCCAGCAGCCCCGGGGAGACCCAGTACTTC.

As DNA, the CDR3 is TGTGCCAGTAGGTTAGGACAGGAGCGCAATTCACCCCTCCACTTT. Its protein product is CASRLGQERNSPLHF. This chain connects TRBV19 to TRBJ1-6; 7 bases are shared with TRBD1. CDR3 length: 15 residues. Germline V gene sequence: CDR1 LNHDA, CDR2 SQIVND (reference sequence). With 6 bases clipped from V and 7 bases from J, the junction kept 9 bases outside the gene matches.

V and J are TRBV6-1 and TRBJ2-7; no clear D gene. This CDR3 comprises 15 residues. Germline values: CDR1 MNHNS, CDR2 SASEGT. V lost 0 bases to trimming and J lost 2 bases, with 11 bases between them. The CDR3 nucleotides read TGTGCCAGCAGTGAAGCGCTCACCTATACCTACGAGCAGTACTTC. Residues: CASSEALTYTYEQYF.

This rearrangement joins TRBV5-1 to TRBJ2-1, with TRBD1 matching over 7 bases. Looked up from germline, CDR1 is SGHRS and CDR2 is YFSETQ. With V trimmed by 4 bases and J by 0 bases, 4 bases remained unmatched. This CDR3 contains 15 residues. The CDR3 region has the DNA TGCGCCAGCAGCGGGACAGTTAGCTCCTACAATGAGCAGTTCTTC. Translated, it gives CASSGTVSSYNEQFF.

This rearrangement joins TRBV7-2 to TRBJ2-5; 8 nucleotides line up with TRBD2. The CDR3 is 15 amino acids. The germline gives CDR1 SGHTA, CDR2 FQGNSA. After removal of 3 bases from V and 2 bases from J, the junction contained 5 bases not matched to a gene. The CDR3 spells CASSFTGGAQETQYF. For the CDR3, the DNA is TGTGCCAGCAGCTTTACGGGAGGGGCTCAAGAGACCCAGTACTTC.